This TCR beta chain was profiled in a study of blood T cell repertoires in COVID-19. The method was immunoSEQ multiplex PCR; TCRdb's version includes in-frame clones alone and lacks a portion of them. The sample includes about 140,000 clones, about nine tenths of them seen just once. Per the germline V gene, CDR1 is LNHDA and CDR2 is SQIVND (reference sequence). The CDR3 is made up of 16 amino acids. J gave up 2 bases and V 5 bases, and 7 bases lay outside the gene matches. The sequencing sample was made of peripheral blood. The source of this sequence is a human donor in a cohort sampled during active COVID-19. This chain links TRBV19 with TRBJ1-1; 11 bases fit TRBD1. Here the CDR3 DNA reads TGTGCCAGTAGTCCACGGACAGGGGGCCTTAACACTGAAGCTTTCTTT. Amino acid sequence: CASSPRTGGLNTEAFF. The variable domain in full, with the rest retrieved from reference TRBV19 and TRBJ1-1, is DGGITQSPKYLFRKEGQNVTLSCEQNLNHDAMYWYRQDPGQGLRLIYYSQIVNDFQKGDIAEGYSVSREKKESFPLTVTSAQKNPTAFYLCASSPRTGGLNTEAFFGQGTRLTVV.